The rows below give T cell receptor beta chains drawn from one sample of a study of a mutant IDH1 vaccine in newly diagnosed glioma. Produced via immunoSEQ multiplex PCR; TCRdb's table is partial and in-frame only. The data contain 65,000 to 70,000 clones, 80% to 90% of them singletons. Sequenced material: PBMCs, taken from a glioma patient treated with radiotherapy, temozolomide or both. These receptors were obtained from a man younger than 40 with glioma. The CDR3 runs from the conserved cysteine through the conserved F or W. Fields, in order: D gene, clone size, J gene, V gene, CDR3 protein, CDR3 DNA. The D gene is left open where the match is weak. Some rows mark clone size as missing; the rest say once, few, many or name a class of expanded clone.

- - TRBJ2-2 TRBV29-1 CSGRTNTGELFF TGCAGCGGACGGACGAACACCGGGGAGCTGTTTTTT
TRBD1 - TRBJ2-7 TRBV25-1 CASSALTGKGSYEQYF TGTGCCAGCAGTGCCCTGACAGGGAAGGGGTCCTACGAGCAGTACTTC
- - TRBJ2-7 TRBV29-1 CSASGRTSYEQYF TGCAGCGCTTCGGGACGGACTTCCTACGAGCAGTACTTC
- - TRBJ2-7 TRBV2 CASKESARGHSYEQYF TGTGCCAGCAAAGAATCGGCCAGGGGACATTCCTACGAGCAGTACTTC
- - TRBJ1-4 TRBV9 CASSPDVTSHEKLFF TGTGCCAGCAGCCCGGACGTCACGTCCCATGAAAAACTGTTTTTT
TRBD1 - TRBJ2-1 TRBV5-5 CASSAYRDRRYNEQFF TGTGCCAGCAGCGCCTACCGGGACAGGAGATACAATGAGCAGTTCTTC
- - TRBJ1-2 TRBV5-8 CASSLGTGNYYGYTF TGTGCCAGCAGCCTGGGAACCGGGAACTACTATGGCTACACCTTC
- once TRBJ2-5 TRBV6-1 CASSAGIETQYF TGTGCCAGCAGTGCTGGTATCGAGACCCAGTACTTC
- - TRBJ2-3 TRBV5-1 CASRTGTTSTDTQYF TGCGCCAGCAGGACGGGAACCACTAGCACAGATACGCAGTATTTT
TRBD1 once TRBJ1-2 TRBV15 CATSRDWTGTGSSGYTF TGTGCCACCAGCAGAGATTGGACCGGGACAGGGTCGAGTGGCTACACCTTC
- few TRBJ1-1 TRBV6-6 CASRPGAPNTEAFF TGTGCCAGCAGACCTGGGGCTCCGAACACTGAAGCTTTCTTT
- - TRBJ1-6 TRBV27 CASSRSYIGGNNSPLHF TGTGCCAGCAGTCGCTCTTATATAGGGGGTAATAATTCACCCCTCCACTTT
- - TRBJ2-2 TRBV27 CASTSWGPGTGELFF TGTGCCAGCACCTCCTGGGGGCCGGGGACCGGGGAGCTGTTTTTT
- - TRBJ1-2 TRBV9 CASRPRDIEGNYGYTF TGTGCCAGCAGACCCCGGGACATCGAGGGTAACTATGGCTACACCTTC
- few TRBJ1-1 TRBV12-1 CAILTNTEAFF TGTGCCATCCTTACGAACACTGAAGCTTTCTTT
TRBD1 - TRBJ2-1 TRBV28 CASSLGRGQFHSYNEQFF TGTGCCAGCAGTTTGGGCAGGGGGCAATTCCACTCCTACAATGAGCAGTTCTTC
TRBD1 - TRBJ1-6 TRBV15 CATMGQSNSPLHF TGTGCCACCATGGGACAGTCTAATTCACCCCTCCACTTT
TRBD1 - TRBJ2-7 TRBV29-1 CSVVYGTVGTYEQYF TGCAGCGTCGTGTACGGGACAGTCGGAACTTACGAGCAGTACTTC
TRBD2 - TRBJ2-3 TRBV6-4 CASSGLASTDTQYF TGTGCCAGCAGTGGACTAGCTAGCACAGATACGCAGTATTTT
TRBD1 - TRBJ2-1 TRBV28 CASSSTGTGGYNEQFF TGTGCCAGCAGTTCAACCGGGACAGGGGGCTACAATGAGCAGTTCTTC
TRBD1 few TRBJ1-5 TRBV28 CASRTPGQQNQPQHF TGTGCCAGCAGGACCCCGGGACAGCAGAATCAGCCCCAGCATTTT
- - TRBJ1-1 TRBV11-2 CASSLEGQTKAFF TGTGCCAGCAGCTTAGAGGGGCAGACCAAAGCTTTCTTT
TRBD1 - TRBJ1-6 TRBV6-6 CASRQGAFNSPLHF TGTGCCAGCAGACAGGGGGCGTTTAATTCACCCCTTCACTTT
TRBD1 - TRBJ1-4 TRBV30 CAWGQAGKLFF TGTGCCTGGGGACAGGCGGGAAAACTGTTTTTT
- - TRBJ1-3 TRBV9 CASSYTGNSGNTIYF TGTGCCAGCAGCTATACAGGGAACTCTGGAAACACCATATATTTT
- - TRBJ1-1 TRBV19 CASSGRGWDTEAFF TGTGCCAGTAGTGGCAGGGGTTGGGACACTGAAGCTTTCTTT
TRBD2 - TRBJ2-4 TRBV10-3 CAISAMSMAGGKNIQYF TGTGCCATCAGTGCTATGTCGATGGCGGGGGGGAAAAACATTCAGTACTTC
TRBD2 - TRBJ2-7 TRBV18 CASSQGTSGGSGEQYF TGTGCCAGCTCACAAGGGACTAGCGGGGGATCGGGGGAGCAGTACTTC
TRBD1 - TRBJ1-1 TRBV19 CASSIDTGVNTEAFF TGTGCCAGTAGTATAGACACAGGGGTGAACACTGAAGCTTTCTTT